This record looks at one T cell receptor beta chain sequence and its context. Its antigen is not identified. This entry comes from a study of CD8+ T cells in alopecia areata. Whole-study findings and limits: In scalp, tofacitinib significantly decreased clonality and expanded CD8+ clones among the top 100. Sequencing of scalp samples also captures resident alphabeta T cells of normal skin.

V lost 4 bases, J lost 0 bases, and 8 bases lay in between. The CDR3 length is 15 residues. CDR1 and CDR2 (germline): SGHRS, YFSETQ. Once RNA had been extracted, it was reverse transcribed into cDNA to act as the sequencing template. This table comes from immunoSEQ multiplex PCR, and its TCRdb copy is limited to in-frame clones, with some not included. The table includes under 350,000 clones, 58% detected once. The treatment is: oral pan-JAK inhibitor, 5-10 mg twice daily. The sample here was CD4+ T cells sorted from blood, taken at week 24, from a patient treated with tofacitinib. The chain has TRBV5-1 and TRBJ2-6; the D is unclear. The TCR originated in a human donor with alopecia areata. The DNA for the CDR3 is TGCGCCAGCAGCAAGGCCATCTCTGGGGCCAACGTCCTGACTTTC. Translating gives CASSKAISGANVLTF.